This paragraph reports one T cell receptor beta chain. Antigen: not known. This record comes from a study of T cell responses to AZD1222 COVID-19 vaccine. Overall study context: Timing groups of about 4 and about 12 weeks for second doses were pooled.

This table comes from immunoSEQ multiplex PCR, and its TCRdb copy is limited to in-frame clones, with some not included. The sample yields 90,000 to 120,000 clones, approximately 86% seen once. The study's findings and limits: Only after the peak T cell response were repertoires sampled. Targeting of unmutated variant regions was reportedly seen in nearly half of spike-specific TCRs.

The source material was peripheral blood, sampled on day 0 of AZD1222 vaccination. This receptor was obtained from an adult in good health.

The CDR3 nucleotides read TGTGCCAGCAGTGACTCGACACAGGGGACTAACTATGGCTACACCTTC. Translated, it gives CASSDSTQGTNYGYTF. The chain is built from TRBV6-4 and TRBJ1-2, with TRBD1 matching 7 bases. V dropped 0 bases and J dropped 0; count of bases not matched to a gene: 4. CDR3 length: 16 residues. From germline, CDR1 is MRHNA and CDR2 SNTAGT.